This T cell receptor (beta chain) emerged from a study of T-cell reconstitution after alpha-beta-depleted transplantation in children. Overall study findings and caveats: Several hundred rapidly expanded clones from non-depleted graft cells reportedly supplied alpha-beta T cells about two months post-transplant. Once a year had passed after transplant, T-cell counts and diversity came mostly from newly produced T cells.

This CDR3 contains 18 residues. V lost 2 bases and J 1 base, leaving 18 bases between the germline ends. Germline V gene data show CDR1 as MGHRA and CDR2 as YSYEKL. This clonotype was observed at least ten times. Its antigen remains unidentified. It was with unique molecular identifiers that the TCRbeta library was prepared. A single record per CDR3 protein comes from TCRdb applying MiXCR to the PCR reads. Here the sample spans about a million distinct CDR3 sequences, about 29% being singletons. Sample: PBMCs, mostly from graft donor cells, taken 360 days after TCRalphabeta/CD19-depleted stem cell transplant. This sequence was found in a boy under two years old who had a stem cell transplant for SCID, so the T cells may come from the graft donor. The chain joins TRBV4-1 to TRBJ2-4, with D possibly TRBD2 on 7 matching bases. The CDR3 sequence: CASSQLGGAVLAKNIQYF. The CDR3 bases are TGCGCCAGCAGCCAACTGGGGGGGGCCGTATTGGCCAAAAACATTCAGTACTTC.